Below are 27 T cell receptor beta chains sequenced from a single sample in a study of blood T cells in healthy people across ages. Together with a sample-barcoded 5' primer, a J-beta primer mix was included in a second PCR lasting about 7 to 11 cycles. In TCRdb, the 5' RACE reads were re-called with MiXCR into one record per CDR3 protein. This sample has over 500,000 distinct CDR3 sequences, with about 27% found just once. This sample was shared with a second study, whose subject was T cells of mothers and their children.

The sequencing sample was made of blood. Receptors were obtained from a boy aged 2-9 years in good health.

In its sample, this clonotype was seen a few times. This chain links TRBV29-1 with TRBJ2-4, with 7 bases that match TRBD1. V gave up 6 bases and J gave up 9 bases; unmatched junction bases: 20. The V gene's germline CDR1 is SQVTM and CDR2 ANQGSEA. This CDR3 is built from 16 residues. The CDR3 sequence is CSVRPTGHGNRGIQYF. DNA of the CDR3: TGCAGCGTGAGGCCGACAGGGCACGGGAACAGGGGCATTCAGTACTTC.

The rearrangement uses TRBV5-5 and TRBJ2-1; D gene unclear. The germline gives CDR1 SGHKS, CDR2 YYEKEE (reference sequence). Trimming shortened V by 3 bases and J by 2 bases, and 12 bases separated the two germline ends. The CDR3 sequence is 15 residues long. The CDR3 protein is CASSYRLSPYNEQFF. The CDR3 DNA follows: TGTGCCAGCAGCTACCGTCTCTCGCCCTACAATGAGCAGTTCTTC.

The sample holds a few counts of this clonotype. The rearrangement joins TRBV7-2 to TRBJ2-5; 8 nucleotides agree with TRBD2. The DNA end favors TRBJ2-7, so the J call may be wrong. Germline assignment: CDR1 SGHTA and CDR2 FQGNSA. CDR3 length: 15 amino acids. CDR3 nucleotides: TGTGCCAGCAGCTCGGGACTAGGGCCCTCCTACGAGCAGTACTTC. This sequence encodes CASSSGLGPSYEQYF.

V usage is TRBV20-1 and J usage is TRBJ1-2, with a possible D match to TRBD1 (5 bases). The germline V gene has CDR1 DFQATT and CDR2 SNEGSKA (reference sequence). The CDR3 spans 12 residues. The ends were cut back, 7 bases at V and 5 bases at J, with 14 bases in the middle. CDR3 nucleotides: TGCAGTGTAGCTCGGGGGTTATATGGCTACACCTTC. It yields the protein CSVARGLYGYTF.

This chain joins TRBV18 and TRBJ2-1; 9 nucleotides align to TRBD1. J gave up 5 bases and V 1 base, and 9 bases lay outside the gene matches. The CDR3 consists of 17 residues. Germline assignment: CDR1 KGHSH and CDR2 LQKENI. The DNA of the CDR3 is TGTGCCAGCTCACCACGTGTTGGGGACAGGGTACACAATGAGCAGTTCTTC. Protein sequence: CASSPRVGDRVHNEQFF.

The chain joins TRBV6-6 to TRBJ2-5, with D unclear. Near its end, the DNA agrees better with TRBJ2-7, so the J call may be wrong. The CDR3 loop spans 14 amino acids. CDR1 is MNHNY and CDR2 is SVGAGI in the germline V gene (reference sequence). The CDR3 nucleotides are TGTGCCAGCAGTTACGCGGCTTTGAAGGACGAGCAGTACTTC. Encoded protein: CASSYAALKDEQYF.

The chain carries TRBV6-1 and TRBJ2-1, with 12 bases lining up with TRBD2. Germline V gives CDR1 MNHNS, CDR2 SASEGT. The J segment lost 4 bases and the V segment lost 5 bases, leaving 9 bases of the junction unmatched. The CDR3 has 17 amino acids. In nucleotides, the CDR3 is TGTGCCAGCAGTCCCCGACTTCTAGCGGGGGGGTACAATGAGCAGTTCTTC. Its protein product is CASSPRLLAGGYNEQFF.

The CDR3 region has the DNA TGCGCCAGCAGCCAAGGGGGGACATCTGGCTCTGGAAACACCATATATTTT. Protein: CASSQGGTSGSGNTIYF. The chain joins TRBV4-3 to TRBJ1-3; D is possibly TRBD1 (6 bases). Germline V lookup: CDR1 LGHNA, CDR2 YSLEER. The CDR3 consists of 17 residues. V was shortened by 1 base and J by 0 bases, with 13 bases between the two germline ends.

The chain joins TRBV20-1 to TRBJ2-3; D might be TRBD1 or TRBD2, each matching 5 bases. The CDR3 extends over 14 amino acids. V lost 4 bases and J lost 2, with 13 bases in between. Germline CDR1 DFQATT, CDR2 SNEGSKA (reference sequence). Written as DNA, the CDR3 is TGCAGTGCTAAAACGGGGACCGCCACAGATACGCAGTATTTT. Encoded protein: CSAKTGTATDTQYF.

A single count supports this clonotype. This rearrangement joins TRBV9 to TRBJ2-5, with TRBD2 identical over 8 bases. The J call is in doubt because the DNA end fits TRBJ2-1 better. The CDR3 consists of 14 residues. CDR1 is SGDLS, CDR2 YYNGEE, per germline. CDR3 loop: CASSGAGAVNEQFF. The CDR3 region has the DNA TGTGCCAGCAGCGGAGCGGGAGCGGTGAATGAGCAGTTCTTC.

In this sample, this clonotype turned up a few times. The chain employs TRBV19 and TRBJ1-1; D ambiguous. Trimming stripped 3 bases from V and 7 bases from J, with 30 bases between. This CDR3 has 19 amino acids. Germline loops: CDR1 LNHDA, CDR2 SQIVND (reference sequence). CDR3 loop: CASSISAGGFLSFANEAFF. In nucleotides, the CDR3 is TGTGCCAGTAGTATTTCAGCAGGCGGGTTTTTGTCTTTTGCGAATGAAGCTTTCTTT.

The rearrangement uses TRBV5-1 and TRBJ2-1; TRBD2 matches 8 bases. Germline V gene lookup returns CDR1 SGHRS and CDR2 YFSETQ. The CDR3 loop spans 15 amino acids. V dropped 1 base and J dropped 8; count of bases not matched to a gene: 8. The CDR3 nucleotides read TGCGCCAGCAGCTTGATAGCGGGGTCCTTGGATGAGCAGTTCTTC. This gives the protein CASSLIAGSLDEQFF.

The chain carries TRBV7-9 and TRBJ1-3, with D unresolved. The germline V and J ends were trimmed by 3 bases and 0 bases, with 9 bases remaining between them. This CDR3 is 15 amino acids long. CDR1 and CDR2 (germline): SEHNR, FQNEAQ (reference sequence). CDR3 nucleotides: TGTGCCAGCAGCTTCCCGGTCCTCTCTGGAAACACCATATATTTT. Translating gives CASSFPVLSGNTIYF.

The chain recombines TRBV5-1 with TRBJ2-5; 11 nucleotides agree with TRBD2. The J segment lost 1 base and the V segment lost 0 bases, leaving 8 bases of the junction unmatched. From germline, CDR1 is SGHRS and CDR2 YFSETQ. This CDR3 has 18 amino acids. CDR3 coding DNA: TGCGCCAGCAGCTTGGTGGCTAGCGGGGGGACCCCCCAAGAGACCCAGTACTTC. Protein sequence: CASSLVASGGTPQETQYF. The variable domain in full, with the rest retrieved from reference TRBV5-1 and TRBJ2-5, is KAGVTQTPRYLIKTRGQQVTLSCSPISGHRSVSWYQQTPGQGLQFLFEYFSETQRNKGNFPGRFSGRQFSNSRSEMNVSTLELGDSALYLCASSLVASGGTPQETQYFGPGTRLLVL.

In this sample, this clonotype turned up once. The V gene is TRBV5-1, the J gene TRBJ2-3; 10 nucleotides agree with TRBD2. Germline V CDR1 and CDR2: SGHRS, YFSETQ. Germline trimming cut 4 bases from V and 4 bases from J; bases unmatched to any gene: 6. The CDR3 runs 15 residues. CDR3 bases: TGCGCCAGCAGCCCAACTAGCGGGAAAGCAGATACGCAGTATTTT. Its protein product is CASSPTSGKADTQYF.

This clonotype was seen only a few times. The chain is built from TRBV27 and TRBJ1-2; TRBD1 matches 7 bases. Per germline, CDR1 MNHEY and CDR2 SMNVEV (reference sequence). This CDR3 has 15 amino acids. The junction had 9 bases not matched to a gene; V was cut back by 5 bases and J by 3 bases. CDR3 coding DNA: TGTGCCAGCAGTCTAAGACAGGGACCTTACTATGGCTACACCTTC. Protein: CASSLRQGPYYGYTF.

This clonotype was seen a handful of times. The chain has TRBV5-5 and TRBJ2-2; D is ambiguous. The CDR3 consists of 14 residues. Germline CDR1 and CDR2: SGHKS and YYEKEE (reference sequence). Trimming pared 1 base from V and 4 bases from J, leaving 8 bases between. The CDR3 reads CASSLRPFTGELFF. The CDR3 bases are TGTGCCAGCAGCTTGAGGCCGTTCACCGGGGAGCTGTTTTTT. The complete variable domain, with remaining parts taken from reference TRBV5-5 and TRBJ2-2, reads DAGVTQSPTHLIKTRGQQVTLRCSPISGHKSVSWYQQVLGQGPQFIFQYYEKEERGRGNFPDRFSARQFPNYSSELNVNALLLGDSALYLCASSLRPFTGELFFGEGSRLTVL.

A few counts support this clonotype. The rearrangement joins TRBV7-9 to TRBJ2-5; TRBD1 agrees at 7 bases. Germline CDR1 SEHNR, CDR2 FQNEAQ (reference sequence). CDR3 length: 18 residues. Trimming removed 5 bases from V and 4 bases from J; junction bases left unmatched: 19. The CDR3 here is CASSPLPGDRERGETQYF. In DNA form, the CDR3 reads TGTGCCAGCAGCCCTCTCCCCGGGGACAGAGAGAGGGGAGAGACCCAGTACTTC.

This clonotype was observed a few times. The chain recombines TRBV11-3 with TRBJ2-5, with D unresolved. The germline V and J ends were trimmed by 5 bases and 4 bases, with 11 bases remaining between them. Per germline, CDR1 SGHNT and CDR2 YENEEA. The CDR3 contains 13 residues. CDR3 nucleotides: TGTGCCAGCAGCCCGTCGGCCCCAGAGACCCAGTACTTC. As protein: CASSPSAPETQYF.

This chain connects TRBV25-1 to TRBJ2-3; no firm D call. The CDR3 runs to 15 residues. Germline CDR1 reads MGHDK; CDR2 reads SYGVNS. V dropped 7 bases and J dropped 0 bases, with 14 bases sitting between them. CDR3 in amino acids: CASIGGPSSTDTQYF. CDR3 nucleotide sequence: TGTGCCAGCATAGGTGGCCCATCTAGCACAGATACGCAGTATTTT.

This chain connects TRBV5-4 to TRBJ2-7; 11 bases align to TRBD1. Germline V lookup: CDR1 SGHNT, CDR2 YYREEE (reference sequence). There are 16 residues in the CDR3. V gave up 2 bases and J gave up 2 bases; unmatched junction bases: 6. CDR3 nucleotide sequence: TGTGCCAGCAGCTTTGGTCCGGGACAGGGGGCCTACGAGCAGTACTTC. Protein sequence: CASSFGPGQGAYEQYF.

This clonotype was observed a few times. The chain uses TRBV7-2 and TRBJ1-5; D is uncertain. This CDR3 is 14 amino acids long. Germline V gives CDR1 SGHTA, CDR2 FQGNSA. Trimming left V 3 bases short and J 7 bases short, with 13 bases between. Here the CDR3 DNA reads TGTGCCAGCAGCTTGTATTCGGGCATGCAGCCCCAGCATTTT. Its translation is CASSLYSGMQPQHF.

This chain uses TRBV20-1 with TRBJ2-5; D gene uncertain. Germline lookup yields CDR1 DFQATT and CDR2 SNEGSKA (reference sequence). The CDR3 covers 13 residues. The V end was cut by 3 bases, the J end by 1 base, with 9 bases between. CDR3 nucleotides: TGCAGTGCTAGTTCAACAGTCCAAGAGACCCAGTACTTC. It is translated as CSASSTVQETQYF.

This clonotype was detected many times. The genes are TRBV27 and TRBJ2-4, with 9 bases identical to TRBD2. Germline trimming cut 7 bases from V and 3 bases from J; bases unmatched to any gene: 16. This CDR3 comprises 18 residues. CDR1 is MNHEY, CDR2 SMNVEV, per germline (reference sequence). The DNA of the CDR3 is TGTGCCAGCACCCCCCTGGGGGCGGGAGGGCCGAGCAAAAACATTCAGTACTTC. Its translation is CASTPLGAGGPSKNIQYF.

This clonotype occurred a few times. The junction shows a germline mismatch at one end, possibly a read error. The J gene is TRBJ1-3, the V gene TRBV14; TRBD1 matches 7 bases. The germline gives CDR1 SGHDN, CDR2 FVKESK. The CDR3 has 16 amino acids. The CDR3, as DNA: TGTGCCAGCAGCCCGCCAGACAGGGAGTATGGAAACACCGTATATTTT. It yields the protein CASSPPDREYGNTVYF.

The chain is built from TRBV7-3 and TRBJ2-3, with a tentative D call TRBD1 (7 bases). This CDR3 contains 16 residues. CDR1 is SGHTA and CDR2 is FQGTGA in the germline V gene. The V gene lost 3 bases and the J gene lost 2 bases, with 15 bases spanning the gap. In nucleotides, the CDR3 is TGTGCCAGCAGCTTGTCCCCAGGGGGGATCACAGATACGCAGTATTTT. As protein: CASSLSPGGITDTQYF.

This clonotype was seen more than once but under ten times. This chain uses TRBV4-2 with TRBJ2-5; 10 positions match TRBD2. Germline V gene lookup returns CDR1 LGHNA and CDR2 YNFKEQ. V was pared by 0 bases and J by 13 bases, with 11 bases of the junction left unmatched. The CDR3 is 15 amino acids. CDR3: CASSQDVAGGPLPYF. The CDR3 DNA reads TGTGCCAGCAGCCAAGATGTAGCGGGGGGCCCCCTCCCGTACTTC.